The present TCR beta chain was sequenced within a study of T cell responses to AZD1222 COVID-19 vaccine. Study findings and constraints: The peak T cell response came first, and repertoires were sampled only after it. Most donors were white British, females outnumbered males, and clonal diversity was possibly underestimated. Just six people given AZD1222 tested seropositive at baseline.

Sequencing was performed with immunoSEQ multiplex PCR; in TCRdb, only in-frame clones are kept and a portion is missing. The repertoire consists of 25,000 to 35,000 clones, with around 80% occurring once and the leading ten covering approximately 6.3%. About this clone: Its specificity is not known.

In germline, CDR1 is LGHDT, CDR2 YNNKEL (reference sequence). The CDR3 is 12 residues long. V lost 4 bases and J lost 12; bases outside the gene matches: 9. The TCR comes from an adult in good health. This material consisted of peripheral blood, taken on day 0 of AZD1222 vaccination. This chain connects TRBV3-1 (or the pseudogene TRBV3-2) to TRBJ2-7; TRBD1 aligns across 7 bases. Here the CDR3 DNA reads TGTGCCAGCAGCCTCGGACAGGATAGTCGGTACTTC. Translated: CASSLGQDSRYF.